This passage covers 26 T cell receptor beta chains from one sample sequenced in a study of T cell responses to AZD1222 COVID-19 vaccine. Method: immunoSEQ multiplex PCR; TCRdb's copy keeps in-frame clones and lacks some. The sample contains under 200,000 clones, about 95% of which appear only once. Sequenced here: peripheral blood, sampled on day 0 of AZD1222 vaccination. The receptors were sampled from an adult in good health.

The genes are TRBV5-1 and TRBJ2-5; TRBD2 is a possible D gene (5 bases). The germline V gene encodes CDR1 SGHRS and CDR2 YFSETQ. CDR3 length: 13 residues. V lost 4 bases to trimming and J lost 5 bases, with 12 bases between them. CDR3 residues: CASSRVRGETQYF. CDR3 coding DNA: TGCGCCAGCAGCAGAGTTAGAGGGGAGACCCAGTACTTC.

CDR3 nucleotides: TGCGCCAGCGCAACGGGACAGGCTGGGGATCTCTGGGGCTACACCTTC. Translating gives CASATGQAGDLWGYTF. The chain recombines TRBV5-1 with TRBJ1-2; 8 nucleotides align to TRBD1. The CDR3 extends over 16 amino acids. J was trimmed by 8 bases and V by 7 bases; bases with no gene match: 19. Germline V gives CDR1 SGHRS, CDR2 YFSETQ.

The genes are TRBV15 and TRBJ1-2; 7 bases align to TRBD1. The CDR3 length is 16 residues. V lost 0 bases and J lost 2; bases outside the gene matches: 6. Germline CDR1 LNHNV, CDR2 YYDKDF (reference sequence). In nucleotides, the CDR3 is TGTGCCACCAGCAGAGATAGGGGCAGGGGGAACTATGGCTACACCTTC. Amino acid sequence: CATSRDRGRGNYGYTF. The full variable domain, in which reference TRBV15 and TRBJ1-2 provide the parts outside the CDR3, is DAMVIQNPRYQVTQFGKPVTLSCSQTLNHNVMYWYQQKSSQAPKLLFHYYDKDFNNEADTPDNFQSRRPNTSFCFLDIRSPGLGDTAMYLCATSRDRGRGNYGYTFGSGTRLTVV.

The V call is TRBV30, the J call TRBJ1-6; 8 bases are a match to TRBD1. The CDR3 extends over 12 amino acids. Trimming cost V 5 bases and J 8 bases; bases outside gene matches: 2. The germline CDR1 and CDR2 sequences are GTSNPN and SVGIG (reference sequence). CDR3 in DNA: TGTGCCTGGGACAGGGGCGATTCACCCCTCCACTTT. This sequence encodes CAWDRGDSPLHF.

The chain uses TRBV6-5 and TRBJ1-5; D is undetermined. Germline V gene data show CDR1 as MNHEY and CDR2 as SVGAGI. This CDR3 comprises 15 residues. Trimming shortened V by 0 bases and J by 7 bases, and 13 bases separated the two germline ends. The CDR3 is CASSYSGSDRQPQHF. DNA for the CDR3: TGTGCCAGCAGTTACTCGGGGAGCGATCGCCAGCCCCAGCATTTT.

The chain has TRBV27 and TRBJ1-5, with 9 bases that match TRBD1. This CDR3 has 14 residues. In germline, CDR1 is MNHEY, CDR2 SMNVEV (reference sequence). V trimming: 6 bases; J trimming: 3 bases; junction bases outside the gene matches: 3. Here the CDR3 reads CASSGQGPNQPQHF. The DNA of the CDR3 is TGTGCCAGCAGCGGACAGGGGCCCAATCAGCCCCAGCATTTT.

The chain uses TRBV5-8 and TRBJ2-1; D ambiguous. Trimming stripped 0 bases from V and 8 bases from J, with 6 bases between. The CDR3 totals 12 residues. Germline lookup yields CDR1 SGHTS and CDR2 YDEGEE. The CDR3 DNA sequence: TGTGCCAGCAGCTTGGGGTGGGATGAGCAGTTCTTC. It is translated as CASSLGWDEQFF.

The rearrangement joins TRBV3-1 (or the pseudogene TRBV3-2) to TRBJ2-7; TRBD2 matches 8 bases. CDR3 length equals 14 residues. The germline V gene encodes CDR1 LGHDT and CDR2 YNNKEL (reference sequence). V trimming: 8 bases; J trimming: 3 bases; junction bases outside the gene matches: 9. The CDR3 region is CASSSGLALYEQYF. For the CDR3, the DNA is TGTGCCAGCTCCTCAGGACTAGCCCTCTACGAGCAGTACTTC.

The genes are TRBV7-9 and TRBJ1-2; a weak D match, TRBD1 (6 bases). Germline lookup yields CDR1 SEHNR and CDR2 FQNEAQ (reference sequence). V shed 5 bases and J shed 7 bases, with 23 bases lying between them. The CDR3 totals 16 residues. Here the CDR3 reads CASSPKGSRGAGGYTF. The CDR3, as DNA: TGTGCCAGCAGCCCCAAAGGCTCGCGGGGGGCGGGTGGCTACACCTTC.

The genes are TRBV28 and TRBJ1-1; D gene unclear. Germline-derived CDR1 and CDR2 are MDHEN and SYDVKM. The CDR3 spans 15 residues. The V gene lost 6 bases and the J gene lost 0 bases, with 14 bases spanning the gap. DNA for the CDR3: TGTGCCAGCAGAGAAATACAGAGCATGAACACTGAAGCTTTCTTT. Protein product: CASREIQSMNTEAFF.

The sample holds one count of this clone. This rearrangement joins TRBV9 to TRBJ2-3; D ambiguous. Trimming shortened V by 4 bases and J by 2 bases, and 14 bases separated the two germline ends. The length of the CDR3 is 15 residues. Looked up from germline, CDR1 is SGDLS and CDR2 is YYNGEE. The CDR3 here is CASSPSGFNTDTQYF. The CDR3 nucleotides read TGTGCCAGCAGCCCGTCCGGATTCAACACAGATACGCAGTATTTT.

The gene calls are TRBV7-8 and TRBJ1-5; no clear D gene. Deletions cut 8 bases from V and 2 bases from J, with 7 bases between. The CDR3 totals 12 residues. The germline V gene has CDR1 SGHVS and CDR2 FQNEAQ. The CDR3, as DNA: TGTGCCAGCGCCCGCGGCAATCAGCCCCAGCATTTT. This encodes CASARGNQPQHF.

The CDR3, as DNA: TGTGCCAGCAGTTGGTACGCTGAAGCTTTCTTT. Its translation: CASSWYAEAFF. The chain is built from TRBV28 and TRBJ1-1, with no clear D. The germline CDR1 and CDR2 sequences are MDHEN and SYDVKM. V lost 4 bases and J 6 bases, leaving 6 bases between the germline ends. This CDR3 comprises 11 residues.

The J gene is TRBJ2-2, the V gene TRBV19; 13 bases are shared with TRBD2. The germline V gene has CDR1 LNHDA and CDR2 SQIVND (reference sequence). The length of the CDR3 is 15 residues. Trimming took 4 bases from V and 6 from J; bases not matched to a gene: 2. The CDR3: CASSTLAGGAGELFF. In DNA, the CDR3 is TGTGCCAGTAGTACACTAGCGGGAGGGGCCGGGGAGCTGTTTTTT. The whole variable domain, remainder taken from reference TRBV19 and TRBJ2-2, is DGGITQSPKYLFRKEGQNVTLSCEQNLNHDAMYWYRQDPGQGLRLIYYSQIVNDFQKGDIAEGYSVSREKKESFPLTVTSAQKNPTAFYLCASSTLAGGAGELFFGEGSRLTVL.

This clone has only one observation. The CDR3 sequence is CASSRQGEQYF. CDR3 nucleotide sequence: TGTGCCAGCAGTCGACAGGGGGAGCAGTACTTC. V gene TRBV6-5 combines with J gene TRBJ2-7; 8 bases are a match to TRBD1. The V gene end was trimmed by 5 bases and the J gene end by 7 bases; junction bases not matched to a gene: 1. The CDR3 is 11 amino acids. Germline V gene sequence: CDR1 MNHEY, CDR2 SVGAGI.

The V gene is TRBV12-3 or TRBV12-4, the J gene TRBJ1-1, with D unclear. Trimming left V 6 bases short and J 1 base short, with 9 bases between. The CDR3 covers 13 residues. The CDR3 reads CASSPRPNTEAFF. Here the CDR3 DNA reads TGTGCCAGCAGCCCCAGGCCGAACACTGAAGCTTTCTTT.

The chain links TRBV7-3 to TRBJ2-7; D is undetermined. Trimming removed 5 bases at V and 4 bases at J, with 12 bases between. Germline V lookup: CDR1 SGHTA, CDR2 FQGTGA. CDR3 length: 13 amino acids. In DNA form, the CDR3 reads TGTGCCAGCAGCCCGCTTGAGAAGTACGAGCAGTACTTC. Its translation is CASSPLEKYEQYF.

This rearrangement joins TRBV27 to TRBJ2-7; D is perhaps TRBD2 (7 bases). V lost 0 bases, J lost 3 bases, and 12 bases lay in between. CDR1 and CDR2 from the germline V gene are MNHEY and SMNVEV (reference sequence). The CDR3 extends over 15 amino acids. CDR3 in DNA: TGTGCCAGCAGTTTATCGCGGGGGCCCGACTACGAGCAGTACTTC. It translates to CASSLSRGPDYEQYF.

This chain joins TRBV29-1 and TRBJ1-1; possible D gene TRBD1, 5 bases. This CDR3 region has 13 residues. V lost 3 bases and J 0 bases, leaving 8 bases between the germline ends. The germline gives CDR1 SQVTM, CDR2 ANQGSEA. CDR3 nucleotides: TGCAGCGTTGAGCGGACAATGAACACTGAAGCTTTCTTT. It codes for CSVERTMNTEAFF.

The chain couples TRBV28 to TRBJ1-1, with unresolved D. V lost 9 bases to trimming and J lost 0 bases, with 5 bases between them. This CDR3 is built from 11 residues. Germline values: CDR1 MDHEN, CDR2 SYDVKM. DNA for the CDR3: TGTGCCAGTAAAATGAACACTGAAGCTTTCTTT. Its protein is CASKMNTEAFF.

The V gene is TRBV7-2, the J gene TRBJ2-7, with D tentatively TRBD1 or TRBD2 (5 bases each). The CDR3 is 16 residues long. Germline-derived CDR1 and CDR2 are SGHTA and FQGNSA. V gave up 4 bases and J gave up 2 bases, with 18 bases separating them. The CDR3 nucleotides are TGTGCCAGCAGCTCGGGGCTCCAGGACGGGGCCTACGAGCAGTACTTC. It yields the protein CASSSGLQDGAYEQYF.

The chain recombines TRBV7-2 with TRBJ2-4; TRBD1 might be the D (6 bases). The CDR3 contains 12 residues. Germline V gives CDR1 SGHTA, CDR2 FQGNSA. Trimming cost V 8 bases and J 8 bases, with 13 bases left between them. In nucleotides, the CDR3 is TGTGCCAGCGCCCCATCAGGGGACATTCAGTACTTC. Translation gives CASAPSGDIQYF. Variable domain in full (rest from reference TRBV7-2 and TRBJ2-4): GAGVSQSPSNKVTEKGKDVELRCDPISGHTALYWYRQSLGQGLEFLIYFQGNSAPDKSGLPSDRFSAERTGGSVSTLTIQRTQQEDSAVYLCASAPSGDIQYFGAGTRLSVL.

V gene TRBV7-2 combines with J gene TRBJ2-3, with TRBD2 as a possible D gene (5 bases). V was cut by 4 bases and J by 6 bases, with 14 bases left in between. The CDR3 is 14 residues long. Germline V CDR1 and CDR2: SGHTA, FQGNSA. The CDR3 loop reads CASSYPGIPDTQYF. The CDR3, as DNA: TGTGCCAGCAGCTACCCGGGGATCCCGGATACGCAGTATTTT.

This clone appeared a single time. The chain links TRBV19 to TRBJ1-1, with D unclear. Trimming left V 8 bases short and J 0 bases short, with 13 bases between. The CDR3 is made up of 14 amino acids. The germline CDR1 and CDR2 sequences are LNHDA and SQIVND (reference sequence). The CDR3 here is CASGARGMNTEAFF. The CDR3 DNA follows: TGTGCCAGTGGAGCCCGGGGAATGAACACTGAAGCTTTCTTT.

The chain is built from TRBV5-1 and TRBJ1-2; 7 positions agree with TRBD1. Germline CDR1 SGHRS, CDR2 YFSETQ. J gave up 2 bases and V 1 base, and 2 bases lay outside the gene matches. This CDR3 has 14 amino acids. DNA for the CDR3: TGCGCCAGCAGCTTGACAGGGGCAAACTATGGCTACACCTTC. Its protein is CASSLTGANYGYTF.

This CDR3 reads CASSRQGGIRAEAFF. The CDR3 DNA sequence: TGTGCCAGCTCACGCCAGGGGGGAATTAGGGCTGAAGCTTTCTTT. J is TRBJ1-1 and V is TRBV18, with 7 bases that match TRBD1. Trimming took 4 bases from V and 6 from J; bases not matched to a gene: 11. This CDR3 has 15 amino acids. CDR1 is KGHSH and CDR2 is LQKENI in the germline V gene.